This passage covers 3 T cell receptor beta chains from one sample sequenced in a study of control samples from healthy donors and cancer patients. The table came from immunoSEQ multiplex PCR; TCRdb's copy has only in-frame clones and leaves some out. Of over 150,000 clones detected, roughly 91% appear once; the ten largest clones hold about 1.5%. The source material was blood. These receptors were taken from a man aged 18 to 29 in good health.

CDR3 loop: CASSGSAIVLELFF. The CDR3 DNA reads as TGTGCCAGTAGTGGCAGTGCCATTGTTTTGGAGCTGTTTTTT. The gene calls are TRBV19 and TRBJ2-2; no reliable D call. Germline V gives CDR1 LNHDA, CDR2 SQIVND (reference sequence). Trimming removed 5 bases at V and 10 bases at J, with 17 bases between. The CDR3 consists of 14 residues.

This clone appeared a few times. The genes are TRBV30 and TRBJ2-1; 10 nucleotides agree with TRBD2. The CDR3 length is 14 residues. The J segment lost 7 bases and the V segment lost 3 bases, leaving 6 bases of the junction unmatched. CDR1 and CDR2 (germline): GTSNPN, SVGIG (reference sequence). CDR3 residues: CAWSSGGALNEQFF. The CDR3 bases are TGTGCCTGGAGCAGCGGGGGGGCCTTAAATGAGCAGTTCTTC.

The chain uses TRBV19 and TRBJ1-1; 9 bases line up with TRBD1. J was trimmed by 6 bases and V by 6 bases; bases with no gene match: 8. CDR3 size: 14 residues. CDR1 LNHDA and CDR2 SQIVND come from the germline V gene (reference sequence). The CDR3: CASSRGQGLPEAFF. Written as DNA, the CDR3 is TGTGCCAGTAGCCGGGGACAGGGACTGCCTGAAGCTTTCTTT.